This TCR beta chain was retrieved from a study of cytomegalovirus exposure and HLA in healthy donors. Study observations and caveats: It was confirmed in vitro that a few of the CMV-associated chains were specific for CMV antigens. Based on reports, TCR beta sequences accurately predicted HLA-A and HLA-B alleles for most subjects. The study labeled 180 or so TCR beta chains cytomegalovirus-associated.

PCR amplification relied on 60 Vbeta primers (plus 13 Jbeta primers). Clones were read by immunoSEQ multiplex PCR, and TCRdb kept only the in-frame ones, dropping some. The sample records 150,000 to 200,000 clones, around three quarters being singletons. Germline loops: CDR1 MNHNY, CDR2 SVGAGI (reference sequence). This CDR3 has 12 amino acids. The V gene end was trimmed by 4 bases and the J gene end by 4 bases; junction bases not matched to a gene: 1. For this clone: Its antigen remains unidentified.

V and J are TRBV6-6 and TRBJ2-7, with 7 bases that match TRBD1. The TCR originated in a woman aged 40 to 50 in good health and CMV-seronegative. Input material: PBMCs. For the CDR3, the DNA is TGTGCCAGCAGTTTACAGGGGTACGAGCAGTACTTC. This sequence encodes CASSLQGYEQYF.